The sample holds a few counts of the clone carrying this TCR beta chain. What it binds is not known. The record originates from a study of human T cells and chemical hapten exposure. In the study overall: Weekly scalp doses of diphenylcyclopropenone were given to patients during the roughly 23-week study.

General study points: TCRs at a frequency above 1 in 1000 stayed unchanged with DPC sensitization.

Regarding time point: pre-sensitization, week 0. Treatment given: therapeutic diphenylcyclopropenone sensitization with weekly scalp DPC. At every patch-test visit, blood was drawn before the patch test was applied. Attachment of unique molecular identifiers to individual cDNA molecules was performed in the library. TCRdb reprocessed the RACE reads via MiXCR and lists one record per CDR3 protein. The data contain roughly 250,000 distinct CDR3 sequences, about 9.4% of them singletons. The origin of this receptor is a woman in her forties with alopecia areata. Some clones in this sample may be carry-over from other donors' samples. The sample here was whole blood, taken in connection with sensitization to the hapten diphenylcyclopropenone (DPC).

The CDR3 spells CASSYYSGRSGTDTQYF. DNA of the CDR3: TGTGCCAGCAGTTATTACAGCGGGAGGAGCGGTACAGATACGCAGTATTTT. The chain uses TRBV6-2 or TRBV6-3 and TRBJ2-3; TRBD2 agrees at 9 bases. V was pared by 3 bases and J by 3 bases, with 10 bases of the junction left unmatched. CDR3 length: 17 residues. Germline V gene lookup returns CDR1 MNHEY and CDR2 SVGEGT.